The subject of this entry is one TCR beta chain. This record belongs to a study of blood T cell repertoires in COVID-19. As for the study in general: Some COVID-19 samples were acute and others convalescent; all came from the United States, Italy and Spain.

CDR1 and CDR2 from the germline V gene are LGHNT and FRNRAP. The CDR3 spans 14 residues. Trimming removed 1 base at V and 2 bases at J, with 7 bases between. Per the study methods: Reference gene primer amplification in the assay estimated nucleated cell counts. Profiled with immunoSEQ multiplex PCR; TCRdb holds only in-frame clones, not every one. The V and J calls and the clone size are those of that table, but D and trimming were determined from the DNA. This repertoire shows 110,000 or so clones, around 85% found once; its top ten account for approximately 13%. The clonotype originates from a human donor in a cohort sampled during active COVID-19. Sequencing was performed on peripheral blood. The V call is TRBV12-5, the J call TRBJ2-3; no definite D call. CDR3 region: CASGLASFTDTQYF. The CDR3 DNA reads as TGTGCTAGTGGTTTGGCTAGTTTCACAGATACGCAGTATTTT.